Below are 32 T cell receptor beta chains sequenced from a single sample in a study of graft-versus-host responses after intestinal transplantation. TCRdb's table, derived via immunoSEQ multiplex PCR, lists solely in-frame clones and lacks some. The sample lists about 59,000 clones; 94% were seen once. For these receptors, no antigen is known. The sequences come from unstimulated CD4+ T cells sorted from spleen or lymph node cells, collected before transplant. The source of these receptors is a human donor who was the organ donor for an intestinal transplant.

The chain couples TRBV7-9 to TRBJ2-7; TRBD1 aligns across 7 bases. Germline V CDR1 and CDR2: SEHNR, FQNEAQ (reference sequence). This CDR3 spans 15 amino acids. Trimming removed 0 bases from V and 4 bases from J; junction bases left unmatched: 6. CDR3 region: CASSLAGQFGYEQYF. CDR3 DNA sequence: TGTGCCAGCAGCTTAGCGGGACAGTTCGGGTACGAGCAGTACTTC.

The V call is TRBV7-3, the J call TRBJ2-3; 12 bases are a match to TRBD2. Trimming at V came to 5 bases and at J to 5 bases, leaving 8 bases not matched to a gene. In germline, CDR1 is SGHTA, CDR2 FQGTGA. CDR3 size: 16 residues. The CDR3 DNA sequence: TGTGCCAGCAGCCCACTAGCGGGGGGCGGGGAAGATACGCAGTATTTT. Translation: CASSPLAGGGEDTQYF.

The rearrangement joins TRBV11-2 to TRBJ1-2, with 11 nucleotides matching TRBD1. The length of the CDR3 is 14 residues. Per germline, CDR1 SGHAT and CDR2 FQNNGV. V lost 4 bases to trimming and J lost 4 bases; unmatched junction nucleotides: 2. The CDR3, as DNA: TGTGCCAGCAGCTCCGGGACAGGGGGCTATGGCTACACCTTC. Protein: CASSSGTGGYGYTF.

The chain uses TRBV7-2 and TRBJ2-7, with D perhaps assigned TRBD1 or TRBD2 (6 bases each). Trimming cost V 9 bases and J 1 base, with 19 bases left between them. Germline CDR1 reads SGHTA; CDR2 reads FQGNSA. The CDR3 covers 15 residues. The CDR3 protein is CASIRSGGPSYEQYF. The CDR3 DNA reads TGTGCCAGTATCAGAAGTGGGGGGCCGTCCTACGAGCAGTACTTC.

This chain links TRBV6-5 with TRBJ1-2; D may be TRBD1 (5 bases). Trimming left V 2 bases short and J 0 bases short, with 13 bases between. Germline V gives CDR1 MNHEY, CDR2 SVGAGI. This CDR3 is built from 16 residues. The CDR3 region has the DNA TGTGCCAGCAGTTACAGGCCGGACACATCTAACTATGGCTACACCTTC. Translated, it gives CASSYRPDTSNYGYTF.

V gene TRBV7-3 combines with J gene TRBJ2-3, with a possible D match to TRBD2 (5 bases). Germline V gene data show CDR1 as SGHTA and CDR2 as FQGTGA. The V end lost 1 base, the J end lost 0 bases, and 8 bases lay between the germline ends. This CDR3 has 15 residues. CDR3 sequence: CASSLSLASTDTQYF. CDR3 in DNA: TGTGCCAGCAGCTTAAGCCTAGCCAGCACAGATACGCAGTATTTT.

The chain employs TRBV29-1 and TRBJ1-1; D not resolved. Looked up from germline, CDR1 is SQVTM and CDR2 is ANQGSEA. This CDR3 contains 13 residues. The ends were cut back, 6 bases at V and 1 base at J, with 12 bases in the middle. The DNA for the CDR3 is TGCAGCGTCCGCAAGGACGGGAACACTGAAGCTTTCTTT. Amino acids: CSVRKDGNTEAFF.

The V gene is TRBV27, the J gene TRBJ2-1, with TRBD2 matching 9 bases. Germline assignment: CDR1 MNHEY and CDR2 SMNVEV (reference sequence). The CDR3 covers 16 residues. V was clipped by 3 bases and J by 6 bases; unmatched bases: 9. CDR3 protein: CASSFRGLAGINEQFF. The CDR3 nucleotides are TGTGCCAGCAGTTTCCGTGGTCTAGCGGGAATCAATGAGCAGTTCTTC.

The chain combines TRBV7-2 with TRBJ2-7; D not resolved. The CDR3 has 13 residues. CDR1 SGHTA and CDR2 FQGNSA come from the germline V gene. The germline V and J ends were trimmed by 1 base and 4 bases, with 8 bases remaining between them. DNA for the CDR3: TGTGCCAGCAGCTTAGGCCTCCTTTACGAGCAGTACTTC. Translated, it gives CASSLGLLYEQYF.

The J gene is TRBJ1-6, the V gene TRBV10-2, with 12 positions matching TRBD1. V dropped 6 bases and J dropped 6; count of bases not matched to a gene: 3. Germline CDR1 WSHSY, CDR2 SAAADI. This CDR3 is 15 amino acids long. CDR3 sequence: CASRGQGAFNSPLHF. The DNA for the CDR3 is TGCGCCAGCAGGGGACAGGGGGCCTTTAATTCACCCCTCCACTTT.

This clone occurred once. J is TRBJ2-5 and V is TRBV21-1; the D call TRBD1 from the table was never checked on the DNA. TRBV21-1 is deemed a pseudogene. CDR3 length: 19 amino acids. The DNA for the CDR3 is TGTGCCAGCAGCAACCCCTGGGCAGGGGAGCCCCTGGATCAAGAGACCCAGTACTTC. This gives the protein CASSNPWAGEPLDQETQYF.

This chain connects TRBV9 to TRBJ2-3; no definite D call. Germline lookup yields CDR1 SGDLS and CDR2 YYNGEE. The CDR3 runs to 14 residues. Trimming removed 3 bases at V and 2 bases at J, with 10 bases between. The CDR3 is CASSADSYTDTQYF. CDR3 bases: TGTGCCAGCAGCGCCGACTCATACACAGATACGCAGTATTTT.

Only a few counts were recorded for this clone. This chain joins TRBV19 and TRBJ2-7; 10 positions match TRBD2. CDR3 size: 15 residues. V gave up 4 bases and J gave up 1 base; unmatched junction bases: 4. The V gene's germline CDR1 is LNHDA and CDR2 SQIVND (reference sequence). The CDR3 DNA reads as TGTGCCAGTAGTAAAAGGACTAGCGGTTCCTACGAGCAGTACTTC. Protein sequence: CASSKRTSGSYEQYF.

The rearrangement uses TRBV5-6 and TRBJ2-2, with 8 bases fitting TRBD1. CDR3 length: 14 residues. With 7 bases clipped from V and 4 bases from J, the junction kept 6 bases outside the gene matches. CDR1 is SGHDT and CDR2 is YYEEEE in the germline V gene. This chain's CDR3 is CASGRGRSTGELFF. The DNA for the CDR3 is TGTGCCAGCGGCAGGGGGCGGAGCACCGGGGAGCTGTTTTTT. The full variable domain, its missing parts supplied by reference TRBV5-6 and TRBJ2-2, is DAGVTQSPTHLIKTRGQQVTLRCSPKSGHDTVSWYQQALGQGPQFIFQYYEEEERQRGNFPDRFSGHQFPNYSSELNVNALLLGDSALYLCASGRGRSTGELFFGEGSRLTVL.

A single count supports this clone. The rearrangement links TRBV27 to TRBJ2-2; no clear D. Germline CDR1 and CDR2: MNHEY and SMNVEV (reference sequence). CDR3 size: 14 residues. V dropped 5 bases and J dropped 0 bases, with 7 bases sitting between them. DNA of the CDR3: TGTGCCAGCAGTCCTACAGCGAACACCGGGGAGCTGTTTTTT. Translating gives CASSPTANTGELFF.

The V and J genes are TRBV5-1 and TRBJ2-3; 7 positions match TRBD1. Germline CDR1 reads SGHRS; CDR2 reads YFSETQ. This CDR3 comprises 17 residues. The ends lost 0 bases at V and 2 bases at J; junction bases unmatched: 9. As DNA, the CDR3 is TGCGCCAGCAGCTTGGGGTGGGACAGTCAGTTCACAGATACGCAGTATTTT. Amino acids: CASSLGWDSQFTDTQYF.

This chain joins TRBV4-1 and TRBJ1-5; unclear D gene. Per the germline V gene, CDR1 is MGHRA and CDR2 is YSYEKL. The CDR3 contains 16 residues. V lost 2 bases, J lost 2 bases, and 13 bases lay in between. The CDR3: CASSQRVGFRNQPQHF. CDR3 nucleotide sequence: TGCGCCAGCAGCCAAAGGGTGGGGTTTCGCAATCAGCCCCAGCATTTT.

This chain joins TRBV7-2 and TRBJ2-1; tentative D call: TRBD2 (6 bases). The V end was cut by 8 bases, the J end by 0 bases, with 11 bases between. The CDR3 has 14 amino acids. Per germline, CDR1 SGHTA and CDR2 FQGNSA. The CDR3 nucleotides read TGTGCCAGCGGGCGGGACTTCTCCTACAATGAGCAGTTCTTC. Encoded protein: CASGRDFSYNEQFF.

The chain employs TRBV5-1 and TRBJ2-7; 12 bases fit TRBD2. V was clipped by 4 bases and J by 6 bases; unmatched bases: 14. The CDR3 has 17 amino acids. The germline V gene encodes CDR1 SGHRS and CDR2 YFSETQ. The CDR3 bases are TGCGCCAGCAGCCCTGGACTAGCGGGGAGACCCCTCACCGAGCAGTACTTC. This gives the protein CASSPGLAGRPLTEQYF.

The chain is built from TRBV5-4 and TRBJ2-5; TRBD1 aligns across 8 bases. Trimming cost V 0 bases and J 4 bases; bases outside gene matches: 2. Germline-derived CDR1 and CDR2 are SGHNT and YYREEE (reference sequence). This CDR3 region has 14 residues. The chain's CDR3 is CASSLGRGRETQYF. The CDR3 nucleotides read TGTGCCAGCAGCTTGGGCAGGGGGCGAGAGACCCAGTACTTC.

The gene calls are TRBV4-1 and TRBJ2-4; a weak D match, TRBD1 (6 bases). CDR3 length: 16 residues. Per germline, CDR1 MGHRA and CDR2 YSYEKL. Trimming removed 4 bases at V and 5 bases at J, with 18 bases between. The CDR3 spells CASSPKTPGVQNIQYF. The CDR3 coding sequence is TGCGCCAGCAGCCCAAAGACTCCAGGGGTTCAAAACATTCAGTACTTC.

CDR3 protein: CAIRGRGSYSTDTQYF. The CDR3, as DNA: TGTGCCATCAGGGGGAGGGGGTCGTATAGCACAGATACGCAGTATTTT. J is TRBJ2-3 and V is TRBV10-3, with TRBD2 as a possible D gene (7 bases). CDR3 length: 16 amino acids. V was trimmed by 6 bases and J by 0 bases, leaving 16 bases between them. Germline V gene data show CDR1 as ENHRY and CDR2 as SYGVKD.

J is TRBJ2-5 and V is TRBV25-1; D is possibly TRBD1 (6 bases). Trimming removed 4 bases at V and 1 base at J, with 13 bases between. Germline V gene lookup returns CDR1 MGHDK and CDR2 SYGVNS. This CDR3 spans 15 amino acids. As DNA, the CDR3 is TGTGCCAGCAGTGGGTACAGGGTTCCCCAAGAGACCCAGTACTTC. Encoded protein: CASSGYRVPQETQYF. Based on the CDR3 plus reference TRBV25-1 and TRBJ2-5, the full variable domain is EADIYQTPRYLVIGTGKKITLECSQTMGHDKMYWYQQDPGMELHLIHYSYGVNSTEKGDLSSESTVSRIRTEHFPLTLESARPSHTSQYLCASSGYRVPQETQYFGPGTRLLVL.

The gene calls are TRBV27 and TRBJ1-1; possible D gene TRBD1, 5 bases. The CDR3 runs to 14 residues. Germline-derived CDR1 and CDR2 are MNHEY and SMNVEV (reference sequence). Between the trimmed V and J ends, which lost 6 bases and 3 bases, there was a span of 14 bases. CDR3 sequence: CASRRDGGYTEAFF. CDR3 nucleotide sequence: TGTGCCAGCAGGCGGGACGGGGGGTACACTGAAGCTTTCTTT.

This chain connects TRBV5-1 to TRBJ1-1; D not certain. The germline V gene has CDR1 SGHRS and CDR2 YFSETQ. V was trimmed by 1 base and J by 4 bases, leaving 11 bases between them. This CDR3 comprises 14 residues. The CDR3 bases are TGCGCCAGCAGCTTGACGGCAGTCGGCACTGAAGCTTTCTTT. This encodes CASSLTAVGTEAFF.

V gene TRBV4-2 combines with J gene TRBJ1-3; D uncertain. V was cut by 7 bases and J by 0 bases, with 19 bases left in between. CDR3 length: 17 residues. Germline CDR1 is LGHNA and CDR2 is YNFKEQ. The CDR3 region is CASTRSEVLRSGNTIYF. The CDR3 coding sequence is TGTGCCAGCACCCGAAGCGAGGTTCTCCGCTCTGGAAACACCATATATTTT.

J is TRBJ2-1 and V is TRBV27, with TRBD2 matching over 9 bases. The CDR3 consists of 14 residues. The germline gives CDR1 MNHEY, CDR2 SMNVEV (reference sequence). J was trimmed by 8 bases and V by 11 bases; bases with no gene match: 13. The CDR3 region is CARRGRGGFDEQFF. For the CDR3, the DNA is TGTGCCCGCCGGGGGCGGGGGGGTTTCGATGAGCAGTTCTTC.

The chain links TRBV11-3 to TRBJ1-6; tentative D call: TRBD1 (5 bases). The CDR3 has 14 residues. Looked up from germline, CDR1 is SGHNT and CDR2 is YENEEA. Trimming took 10 bases from V and 6 from J, leaving 16 bases between them. DNA of the CDR3: TGTGCCACTTTGCCGGGACGGCTTAATTCACCCCTCCACTTT. Translating gives CATLPGRLNSPLHF.

This clone was seen more than once but under ten times. This chain connects TRBV7-9 to TRBJ1-6; no reliable D call. V gave up 1 base and J gave up 10 bases, with 5 bases separating them. Germline V CDR1 and CDR2: SEHNR, FQNEAQ (reference sequence). The CDR3 length is 12 residues. CDR3 DNA: TGTGCCAGCAGCTTAGGGGAATCACCCCTCCACTTT. This encodes CASSLGESPLHF.

V and J are TRBV9 and TRBJ2-2; possible D gene TRBD2, 6 bases. Trimming took off 3 bases at V and 1 base at J, with 10 bases between the two ends. In germline, CDR1 is SGDLS, CDR2 YYNGEE. This CDR3 is 15 amino acids long. CDR3 protein: CASSDLAMNTGELFF. The CDR3 DNA sequence: TGTGCCAGCAGCGATCTAGCGATGAACACCGGGGAGCTGTTTTTT.

Details on this clone: The same CDR3 is also encoded by other DNA sequences in this sample. V usage is TRBV18 and J usage is TRBJ2-1, with D unresolved. With 5 bases removed from V and 0 bases from J, the gap between germline ends came to 5 bases. This CDR3 comprises 13 residues. The germline V gene has CDR1 KGHSH and CDR2 LQKENI. The CDR3 DNA follows: TGTGCCAGCTCAGCCAGCTCCTACAATGAGCAGTTCTTC. Its protein is CASSASSYNEQFF.

This chain links TRBV4-1 with TRBJ2-2; 9 bases match TRBD1. The J segment lost 4 bases and the V segment lost 3 bases, leaving 3 bases of the junction unmatched. Germline lookup yields CDR1 MGHRA and CDR2 YSYEKL. This CDR3 comprises 15 residues. The CDR3 here is CASSQDRGPTGELFF. The CDR3 DNA follows: TGCGCCAGCAGCCAGGACAGGGGACCCACCGGGGAGCTGTTTTTT.